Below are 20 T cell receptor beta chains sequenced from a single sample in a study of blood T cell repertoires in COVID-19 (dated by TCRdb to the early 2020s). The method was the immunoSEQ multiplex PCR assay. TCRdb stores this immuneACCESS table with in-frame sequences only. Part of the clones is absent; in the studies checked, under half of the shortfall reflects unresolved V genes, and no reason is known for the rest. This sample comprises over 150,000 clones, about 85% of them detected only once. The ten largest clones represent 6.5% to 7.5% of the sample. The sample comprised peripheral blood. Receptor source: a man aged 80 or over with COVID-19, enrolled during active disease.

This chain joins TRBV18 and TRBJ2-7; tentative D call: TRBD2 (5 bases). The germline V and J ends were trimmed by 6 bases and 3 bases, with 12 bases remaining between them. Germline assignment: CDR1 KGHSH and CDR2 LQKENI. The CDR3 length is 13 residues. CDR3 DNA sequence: TGTGCCAGCTCCCCCGGGGATTTCTACGAGCAGTACTTC. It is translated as CASSPGDFYEQYF.

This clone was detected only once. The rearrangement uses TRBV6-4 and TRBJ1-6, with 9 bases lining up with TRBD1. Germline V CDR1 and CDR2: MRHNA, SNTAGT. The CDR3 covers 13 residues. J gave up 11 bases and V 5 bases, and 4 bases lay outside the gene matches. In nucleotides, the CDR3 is TGTGCCAGCAGTCGGGACAGGGAGGCACCCCTCCACTTT. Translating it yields CASSRDREAPLHF.

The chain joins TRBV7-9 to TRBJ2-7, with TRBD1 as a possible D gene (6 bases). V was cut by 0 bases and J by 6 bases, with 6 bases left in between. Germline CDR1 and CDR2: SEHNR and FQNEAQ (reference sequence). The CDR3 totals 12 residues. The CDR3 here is CASSLAGGEQYF. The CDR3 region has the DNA TGTGCCAGCAGCTTAGCAGGGGGCGAGCAGTACTTC.

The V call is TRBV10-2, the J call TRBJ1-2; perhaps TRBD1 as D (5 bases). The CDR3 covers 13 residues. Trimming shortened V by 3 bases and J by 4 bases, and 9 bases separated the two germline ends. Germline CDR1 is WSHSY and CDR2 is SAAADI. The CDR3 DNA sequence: TGCGCCAGCAGTGACTCCGGGGGCTATGGCTACACCTTC. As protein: CASSDSGGYGYTF.

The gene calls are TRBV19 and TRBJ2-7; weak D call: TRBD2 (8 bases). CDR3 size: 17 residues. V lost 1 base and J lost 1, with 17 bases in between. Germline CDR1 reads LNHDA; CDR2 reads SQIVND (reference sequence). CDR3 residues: CASSIVGGGQKSYEQYF. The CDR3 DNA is TGTGCCAGTAGTATAGTCGGGGGGGGACAGAAATCCTACGAGCAGTACTTC.

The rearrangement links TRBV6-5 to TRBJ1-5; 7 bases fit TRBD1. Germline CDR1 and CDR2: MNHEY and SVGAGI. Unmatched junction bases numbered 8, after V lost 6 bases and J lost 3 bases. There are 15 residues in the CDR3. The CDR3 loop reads CASSSLRGINQPQHF. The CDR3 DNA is TGTGCCAGCAGCTCCCTCAGGGGGATCAATCAGCCCCAGCATTTT.

The CDR3 sequence is CASSEALRSNEQYF. For the CDR3, the DNA is TGTGCCAGCAGTGAAGCGCTTCGGTCTAACGAGCAGTACTTC. This chain joins TRBV6-1 and TRBJ2-7, with D unresolved. This CDR3 comprises 14 residues. V lost 0 bases to trimming and J lost 5 bases, with 11 bases between them. CDR1 is MNHNS, CDR2 SASEGT, per germline.

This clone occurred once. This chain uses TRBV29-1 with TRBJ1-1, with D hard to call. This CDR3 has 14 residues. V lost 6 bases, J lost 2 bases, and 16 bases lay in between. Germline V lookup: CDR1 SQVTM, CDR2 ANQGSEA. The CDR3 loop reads CSVEPDWINTEAFF. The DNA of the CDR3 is TGCAGCGTCGAACCCGACTGGATTAACACTGAAGCTTTCTTT.

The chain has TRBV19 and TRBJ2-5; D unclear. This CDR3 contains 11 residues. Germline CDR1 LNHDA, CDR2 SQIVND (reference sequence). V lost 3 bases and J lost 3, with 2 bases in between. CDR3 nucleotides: TGTGCCAGTAGTATTAAAGAGACCCAGTACTTC. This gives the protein CASSIKETQYF.

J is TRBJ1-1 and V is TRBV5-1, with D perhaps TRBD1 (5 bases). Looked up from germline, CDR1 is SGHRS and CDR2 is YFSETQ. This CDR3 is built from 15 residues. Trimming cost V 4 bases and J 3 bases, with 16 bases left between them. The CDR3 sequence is CASSLRGDSYTEAFF. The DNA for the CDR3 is TGCGCCAGCAGCCTCCGCGGCGACAGTTACACTGAAGCTTTCTTT.

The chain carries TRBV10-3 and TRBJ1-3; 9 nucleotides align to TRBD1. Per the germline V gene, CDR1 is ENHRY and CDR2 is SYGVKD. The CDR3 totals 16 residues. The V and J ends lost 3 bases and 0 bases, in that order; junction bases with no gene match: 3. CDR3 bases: TGTGCCATCAGTGACACGGACAGGGGCTCTGGAAACACCATATATTTT. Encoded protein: CAISDTDRGSGNTIYF.

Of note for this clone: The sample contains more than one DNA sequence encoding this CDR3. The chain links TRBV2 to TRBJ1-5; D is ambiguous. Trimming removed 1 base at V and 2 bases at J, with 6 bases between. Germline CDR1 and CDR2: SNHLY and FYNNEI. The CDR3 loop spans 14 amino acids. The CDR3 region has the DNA TGTGCCAGCAGTGAAGGAGGTCGCAATCAGCCCCAGCATTTT. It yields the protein CASSEGGRNQPQHF.

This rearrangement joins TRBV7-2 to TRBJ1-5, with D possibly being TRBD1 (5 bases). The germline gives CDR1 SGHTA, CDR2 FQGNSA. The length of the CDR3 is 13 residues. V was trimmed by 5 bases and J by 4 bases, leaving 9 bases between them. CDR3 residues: CASSPDSNQPQHF. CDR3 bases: TGTGCCAGCAGCCCTGACAGTAATCAGCCCCAGCATTTT.

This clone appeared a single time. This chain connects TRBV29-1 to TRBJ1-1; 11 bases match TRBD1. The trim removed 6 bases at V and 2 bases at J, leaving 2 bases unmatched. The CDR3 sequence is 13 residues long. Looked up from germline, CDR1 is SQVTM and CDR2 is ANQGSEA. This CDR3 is CSVWTGGNTEAFF. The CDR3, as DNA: TGCAGCGTATGGACAGGGGGCAACACTGAAGCTTTCTTT.

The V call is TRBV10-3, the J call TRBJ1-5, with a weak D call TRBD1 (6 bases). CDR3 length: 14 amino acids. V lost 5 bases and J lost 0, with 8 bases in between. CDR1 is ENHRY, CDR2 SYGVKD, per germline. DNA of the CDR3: TGTGCCATCAGTTCGGACAGTAGCAATCAGCCCCAGCATTTT. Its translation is CAISSDSSNQPQHF.

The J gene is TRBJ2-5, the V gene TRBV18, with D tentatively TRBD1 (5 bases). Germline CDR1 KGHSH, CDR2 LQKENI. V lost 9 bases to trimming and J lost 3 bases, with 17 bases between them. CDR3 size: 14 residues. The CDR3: CASSGQGQEETQYF. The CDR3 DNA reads TGTGCCAGTTCTGGTCAGGGTCAAGAAGAGACCCAGTACTTC.

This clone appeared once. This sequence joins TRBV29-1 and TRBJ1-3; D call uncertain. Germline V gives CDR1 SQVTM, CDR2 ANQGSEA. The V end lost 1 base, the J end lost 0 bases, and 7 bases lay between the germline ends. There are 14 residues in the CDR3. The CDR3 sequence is CSVEVNSSGNTIYF. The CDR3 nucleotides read TGCAGCGTTGAAGTGAACAGCTCTGGAAACACCATATATTTT.

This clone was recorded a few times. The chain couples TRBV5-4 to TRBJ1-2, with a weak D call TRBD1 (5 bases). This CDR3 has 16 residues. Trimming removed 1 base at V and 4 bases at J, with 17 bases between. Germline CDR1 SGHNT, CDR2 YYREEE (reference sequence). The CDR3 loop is CASSLSPPTASYGYTF. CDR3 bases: TGTGCCAGCAGCTTGTCGCCCCCGACAGCCAGCTATGGCTACACCTTC.

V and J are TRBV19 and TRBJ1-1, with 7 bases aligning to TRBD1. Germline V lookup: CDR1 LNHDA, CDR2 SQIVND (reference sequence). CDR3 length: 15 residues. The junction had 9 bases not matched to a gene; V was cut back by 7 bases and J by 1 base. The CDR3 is CASKLTGMTNTEAFF. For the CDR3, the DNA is TGTGCCAGTAAGTTGACAGGGATGACGAACACTGAAGCTTTCTTT.

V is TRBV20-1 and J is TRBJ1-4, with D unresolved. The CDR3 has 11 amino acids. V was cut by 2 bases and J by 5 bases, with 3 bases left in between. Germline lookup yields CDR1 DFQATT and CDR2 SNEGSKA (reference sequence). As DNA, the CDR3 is TGCAGTGCTAGACAGAATGAAAAACTGTTTTTT. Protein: CSARQNEKLFF.